The 12 T cell receptor beta chains below come from one sample, sequenced in a study of shared clonotypes between healthy human individuals. The protocol was immunoSEQ multiplex PCR, while the TCRdb copy is restricted to in-frame clones and leaves out a portion. The table lists a few hundred thousand clones, 50% to 75% of them singletons. The specimen was memory CD4+ T cells sorted from blood. Subset: CD45RA-negative fraction. These receptors were obtained from a man aged 30 to 39 in good health.

This rearrangement joins TRBV5-4 to TRBJ2-3; TRBD2 agrees at 14 bases. This CDR3 is 16 amino acids long. After removal of 3 bases from V and 3 bases from J, the junction contained 3 bases not matched to a gene. Germline V CDR1 and CDR2: SGHNT, YYREEE (reference sequence). The CDR3 nucleotides read TGTGCCAGCAGCTCGGGACTAGCGGGAGTTACAGATACGCAGTATTTT. As protein: CASSSGLAGVTDTQYF. Based on the CDR3 plus reference TRBV5-4 and TRBJ2-3, the full variable domain is ETGVTQSPTHLIKTRGQQVTLRCSSQSGHNTVSWYQQALGQGPQFIFQYYREEENGRGNFPPRFSGLQFPNYSSELNVNALELDDSALYLCASSSGLAGVTDTQYFGPGTRLTVL.

V usage is TRBV5-1 and J usage is TRBJ2-3; no clear D gene. Trimming took 4 bases from V and 5 from J, leaving 5 bases between them. Germline assignment: CDR1 SGHRS and CDR2 YFSETQ. The length of the CDR3 is 11 residues. As DNA, the CDR3 is TGCGCCAGCAGCGATTTAGATACGCAGTATTTT. It translates to CASSDLDTQYF.

This clone came up a few times. J is TRBJ1-1 and V is TRBV5-1; D not resolved. CDR3 size: 13 residues. The V gene lost 4 bases and the J gene lost 0 bases, with 7 bases spanning the gap. Germline CDR1 and CDR2: SGHRS and YFSETQ. DNA of the CDR3: TGCGCCAGCAGCGAGATCTTGAACACTGAAGCTTTCTTT. It translates to CASSEILNTEAFF.

The CDR3 DNA follows: TGTGCCAGCAGCTTACAGGGGCACGTTAATGAAAAACTGTTTTTT. Translating it yields CASSLQGHVNEKLFF. The genes are TRBV5-6 and TRBJ1-4; TRBD1 matches at 7 bases. Germline lookup yields CDR1 SGHDT and CDR2 YYEEEE. After removal of 2 bases from V and 4 bases from J, the junction contained 5 bases not matched to a gene. This CDR3 is 15 amino acids long.

In this sample, this clone turned up a few times. The chain couples TRBV2 to TRBJ1-5; no clear D gene. The CDR3 loop spans 13 amino acids. Looked up from germline, CDR1 is SNHLY and CDR2 is FYNNEI. The V gene lost 0 bases and the J gene lost 6 bases, with 6 bases spanning the gap. CDR3 coding DNA: TGTGCCAGCAGTGAAGCTGTTGGTCAGCCCCAGCATTTT. This translates into CASSEAVGQPQHF.

This chain connects TRBV19 to TRBJ1-1, with D perhaps TRBD1 (5 bases). Germline lookup yields CDR1 LNHDA and CDR2 SQIVND (reference sequence). The CDR3 is 11 residues long. Trimming pared 4 bases from V and 8 bases from J, leaving 8 bases between. CDR3 DNA sequence: TGTGCCAGTAGTAGGGGCAGGGAAGCTTTCTTT. Translating it yields CASSRGREAFF.

J is TRBJ2-3 and V is TRBV10-3; TRBD2 matches at 10 bases. This CDR3 spans 17 amino acids. The germline V gene encodes CDR1 ENHRY and CDR2 SYGVKD. Trimming took 4 bases from V and 5 from J; bases not matched to a gene: 12. The CDR3 protein is CAISAGPGLATGDTQYF. CDR3 sequence (DNA): TGTGCCATCAGTGCGGGCCCGGGACTAGCGACTGGAGATACGCAGTATTTT.

This clone was picked up a small number of times. This chain uses TRBV28 with TRBJ2-7; 9 bases map to TRBD2. The CDR3 contains 14 residues. The germline CDR1 and CDR2 sequences are MDHEN and SYDVKM. Unmatched junction bases numbered 11, after V lost 7 bases and J lost 7 bases. CDR3 bases: TGTGCCAGCAAGGTAGCGGGAGCGCTAGGAGAGCAGTACTTC. It codes for CASKVAGALGEQYF.

V usage is TRBV7-2 and J usage is TRBJ2-7; 7 bases are shared with TRBD1. The CDR3 spans 17 residues. In germline, CDR1 is SGHTA, CDR2 FQGNSA. The V gene end was trimmed by 1 base and the J gene end by 0 bases; junction bases not matched to a gene: 9. The CDR3 reads CASSLVSRTGLSYEQYF. The CDR3 coding sequence is TGTGCCAGCAGCTTAGTATCCCGGACAGGCCTCTCCTACGAGCAGTACTTC.

The chain combines TRBV7-2 with TRBJ2-3, with D perhaps matching TRBD2 (6 bases). Trimming removed 5 bases from V and 5 bases from J, with 17 bases in between. There are 15 residues in the CDR3. Germline V gives CDR1 SGHTA, CDR2 FQGNSA. Here the CDR3 reads CASSRGLQIKDTQYF. The CDR3 DNA reads TGTGCCAGCAGCCGCGGACTACAAATTAAAGATACGCAGTATTTT.

The chain combines TRBV27 with TRBJ2-2; TRBD2 matches at 11 bases. Germline V gene data show CDR1 as MNHEY and CDR2 as SMNVEV (reference sequence). The CDR3 runs to 16 residues. The J segment lost 6 bases and the V segment lost 2 bases, leaving 5 bases of the junction unmatched. The CDR3 region is CASSLIAGGPSGELFF. The CDR3 DNA reads as TGTGCCAGCAGTTTAATAGCGGGAGGGCCCTCCGGGGAGCTGTTTTTT.

The V call is TRBV7-9, the J call TRBJ2-2, with D maybe TRBD1 (6 bases). Between the trimmed V and J ends, which lost 3 bases and 1 base, there was a span of 9 bases. The CDR3 has 15 residues. Per the germline V gene, CDR1 is SEHNR and CDR2 is FQNEAQ (reference sequence). The CDR3 protein is CASSFGQMNTGELFF. CDR3 DNA: TGTGCCAGCAGCTTTGGACAGATGAACACCGGGGAGCTGTTTTTT.